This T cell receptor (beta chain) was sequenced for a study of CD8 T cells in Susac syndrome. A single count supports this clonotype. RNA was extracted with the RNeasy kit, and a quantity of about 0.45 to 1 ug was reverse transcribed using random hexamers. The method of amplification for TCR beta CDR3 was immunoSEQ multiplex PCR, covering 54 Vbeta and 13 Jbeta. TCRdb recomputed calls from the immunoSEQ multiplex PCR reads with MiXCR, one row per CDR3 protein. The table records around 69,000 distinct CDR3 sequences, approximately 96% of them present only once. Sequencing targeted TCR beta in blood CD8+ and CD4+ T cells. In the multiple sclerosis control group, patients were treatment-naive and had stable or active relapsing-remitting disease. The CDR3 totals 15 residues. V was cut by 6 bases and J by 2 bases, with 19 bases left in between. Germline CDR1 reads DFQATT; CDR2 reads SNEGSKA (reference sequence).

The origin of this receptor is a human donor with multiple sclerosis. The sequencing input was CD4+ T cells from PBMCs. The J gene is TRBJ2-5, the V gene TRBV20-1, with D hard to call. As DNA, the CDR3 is TGCAGTGCCCGATCCAGGACGACAATGCAAGAGACCCAGTACTTC. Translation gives CSARSRTTMQETQYF.